These 25 T cell receptor beta chains were sequenced from one sample in a study of PD-L1 blockade in urothelial cancer. The time point: pretreatment peripheral blood. Some clones are missing from TCRdb's copy, which holds only in-frame ones; the method was immunoSEQ multiplex PCR. The sample shows about 47,000 clones, approximately 78% of them seen only once. Specimen: PBMCs, collected around atezolizumab (anti-PD-L1) treatment. Receptor source: a man aged 45-65 years with urothelial cancer.

This chain uses TRBV12-5 with TRBJ1-1, with a weak D call TRBD1 (6 bases). V was clipped by 4 bases and J by 0 bases, with 18 bases between them. The CDR3 spans 17 residues. Germline-derived CDR1 and CDR2 are LGHNT and FRNRAP. CDR3 residues: CASGSTGRDTMNTEAFF. CDR3 DNA sequence: TGTGCTAGTGGTTCCACAGGCCGGGACACCATGAACACTGAAGCTTTCTTT.

The chain uses TRBV5-1 and TRBJ2-3; TRBD1 matches 9 bases. Trimming at V came to 4 bases and at J to 5 bases, leaving 5 bases not matched to a gene. CDR1 and CDR2 (germline): SGHRS, YFSETQ. The length of the CDR3 is 14 residues. The CDR3 sequence: CASSGGQGLDTQYF. In DNA, the CDR3 is TGCGCCAGCAGCGGGGGACAGGGATTAGATACGCAGTATTTT.

The chain has TRBV5-6 and TRBJ1-6; TRBD1 agrees at 8 bases. Germline V CDR1 and CDR2: SGHDT, YYEEEE. The V segment lost 4 bases and the J segment 3 bases; nucleotides outside the gene matches: 3. The CDR3 covers 15 residues. CDR3 loop: CASSPGTGYNSPLHF. DNA of the CDR3: TGTGCCAGCAGCCCGGGGACAGGCTATAATTCACCCCTCCACTTT.

CDR3 nucleotides: TGCGCCAGCAGCTTGGAGGGGCCGAGCGATACGCAGTATTTT. Its protein product is CASSLEGPSDTQYF. This chain uses TRBV5-1 with TRBJ2-3; TRBD1 might be the D (5 bases). The V and J ends lost 0 bases and 6 bases respectively, with 11 bases between them. The germline V gene has CDR1 SGHRS and CDR2 YFSETQ. The length of the CDR3 is 14 residues.

The V gene is TRBV9, the J gene TRBJ1-2; no definite D call. V gave up 3 bases and J gave up 1 base, with 13 bases separating them. Germline V gene sequence: CDR1 SGDLS, CDR2 YYNGEE. The CDR3 totals 15 residues. CDR3 protein: CASSATATLNYGYTF. CDR3 nucleotide sequence: TGTGCCAGCAGCGCTACAGCTACCCTTAACTATGGCTACACCTTC. Filled out from reference TRBV9 and TRBJ1-2, the complete variable domain reads DSGVTQTPKHLITATGQRVTLRCSPRSGDLSVYWYQQSLDQGLQFLIQYYNGEERAKGNILERFSAQQFPDLHSELNLSSLELGDSALYFCASSATATLNYGYTFGSGTRLTVV.

This clone appeared a single time. The V and J genes are TRBV5-8 and TRBJ1-3, with 8 bases aligning to TRBD1. V lost 4 bases to trimming and J lost 0 bases; unmatched junction nucleotides: 3. This CDR3 region has 15 residues. CDR1 SGHTS and CDR2 YDEGEE come from the germline V gene. DNA for the CDR3: TGTGCCAGCAGCCCCGACAGGGGCTCTGGAAACACCATATATTTT. It specifies CASSPDRGSGNTIYF.

This clone was seen more than once but under ten times. The rearrangement joins TRBV19 to TRBJ2-2; the match to TRBD1 covers 9 bases. V was clipped by 6 bases and J by 0 bases; unmatched bases: 5. CDR1 and CDR2 from the germline V gene are LNHDA and SQIVND (reference sequence). This CDR3 is 16 amino acids long. The chain's CDR3 is CASRNRGPTNTGELFF. For the CDR3, the DNA is TGTGCCAGTAGAAACAGGGGGCCTACGAACACCGGGGAGCTGTTTTTT.

The gene calls are TRBV18 and TRBJ1-4, with D tentatively TRBD1 (6 bases). This CDR3 is built from 14 residues. Trimming left V 4 bases short and J 7 bases short, with 13 bases between. From germline, CDR1 is KGHSH and CDR2 LQKENI. CDR3 protein: CASSLGQAPEKLFF. The CDR3 DNA reads TGTGCCAGCTCACTGGGACAAGCCCCTGAAAAACTGTTTTTT. Using reference TRBV18 and TRBJ1-4 for the parts outside the CDR3, the full variable domain is NAGVMQNPRHLVRRRGQEARLRCSPMKGHSHVYWYRQLPEEGLKFMVYLQKENIIDESGMPKERFSAEFPKEGPSILRIQQVVRGDSAAYFCASSLGQAPEKLFFGSGTQLSVL.

The rearrangement uses TRBV19 and TRBJ1-6, with 8 bases aligning to TRBD1. Germline V lookup: CDR1 LNHDA, CDR2 SQIVND (reference sequence). This CDR3 is 14 amino acids long. Trimming at V came to 3 bases and at J to 6 bases, leaving 1 base not matched to a gene. The CDR3 reads CASSIQGANSPLHF. The CDR3 bases are TGTGCCAGTAGTATCCAGGGGGCTAATTCACCCCTCCACTTT.

The chain's CDR3 is CASSGERGQPQHF. CDR3 in DNA: TGTGCCAGCAGCGGGGAAAGGGGTCAGCCCCAGCATTTT. This chain uses TRBV7-2 with TRBJ1-5, with a tentative D call TRBD1 (5 bases). The V and J ends lost 5 bases and 6 bases respectively, with 11 bases between them. CDR1 and CDR2 from the germline V gene are SGHTA and FQGNSA. The CDR3 consists of 13 residues.

V is TRBV27 and J is TRBJ2-1; TRBD2 is a possible D gene (7 bases). V was clipped by 6 bases and J by 7 bases, with 22 bases between them. Germline-derived CDR1 and CDR2 are MNHEY and SMNVEV (reference sequence). The CDR3 is 16 residues long. The CDR3 DNA sequence: TGTGCCAGCAGCAAGGGGGGGCCTCTTAGGGATAATGAGCAGTTCTTC. Protein sequence: CASSKGGPLRDNEQFF.

The V and J genes are TRBV10-3 and TRBJ2-3; 10 bases are shared with TRBD2. CDR3 length equals 12 residues. Germline loops: CDR1 ENHRY, CDR2 SYGVKD. V trimming: 9 bases; J trimming: 8 bases; junction bases outside the gene matches: 5. The CDR3 DNA reads as TGTGCCATTGGGACTAGCGAGGCTACGCAGTATTTT. Translating gives CAIGTSEATQYF.

V and J are TRBV27 and TRBJ1-4; weak D call: TRBD1 (5 bases). The germline V gene has CDR1 MNHEY and CDR2 SMNVEV (reference sequence). V dropped 3 bases and J dropped 8 bases, with 22 bases sitting between them. CDR3 length: 17 amino acids. The CDR3 coding sequence is TGTGCCAGCAGTTTCTTTGGGGCCTCGGGGGTAGGAGAAAAACTGTTTTTT. It codes for CASSFFGASGVGEKLFF.

The chain carries TRBV15 and TRBJ1-2; D ambiguous. CDR1 LNHNV and CDR2 YYDKDF come from the germline V gene (reference sequence). The CDR3 sequence is 12 residues long. Between the trimmed V and J ends, which lost 11 bases and 7 bases, there was a span of 17 bases. The CDR3 loop is CASAPGKGGYTF. CDR3 bases: TGTGCCTCGGCCCCGGGGAAGGGTGGCTACACCTTC.

The gene calls are TRBV11-2 and TRBJ1-2; D is unresolved. The CDR3 covers 13 residues. The V and J ends lost 4 bases and 7 bases respectively, with 13 bases between them. Germline lookup yields CDR1 SGHAT and CDR2 FQNNGV. CDR3 coding DNA: TGTGCCAGCAGCTCCTACCCGTTCGCTGGCTACACCTTC. It codes for CASSSYPFAGYTF.

This chain links TRBV6-4 with TRBJ2-7; 9 bases match TRBD1. Germline V CDR1 and CDR2: MRHNA, SNTAGT. The ends lost 5 bases at V and 2 bases at J; junction bases unmatched: 10. This CDR3 is 16 amino acids long. CDR3 amino acids: CASSSLGGQGTYEQYV. The CDR3 DNA reads as TGTGCCAGCAGTTCCCTGGGGGGACAGGGTACCTACGAGCAGTACGTC.

V and J are TRBV6-5 and TRBJ1-3, with 7 bases fitting TRBD1. CDR3 size: 15 residues. Germline V gene data show CDR1 as MNHEY and CDR2 as SVGAGI. V lost 0 bases and J lost 6; bases outside the gene matches: 5. The DNA of the CDR3 is TGTGCCAGCAGTTACTCGCGGGACAGAAAAAACACCATATATTTT. Its translation: CASSYSRDRKNTIYF.

This rearrangement joins TRBV15 to TRBJ1-2; 12 positions match TRBD1. CDR1 and CDR2 from the germline V gene are LNHNV and YYDKDF (reference sequence). V lost 3 bases, J lost 2 bases, and 4 bases stayed unmatched. This CDR3 is built from 16 residues. CDR3 nucleotides: TGTGCCACCAGCAGGTACGGGACAGGGGGCAACTATGGCTACACCTTC. Its protein product is CATSRYGTGGNYGYTF.

The chain has TRBV5-1 and TRBJ2-3, with TRBD1 identical over 9 bases. Trimming at V came to 4 bases and at J to 1 base, leaving 4 bases not matched to a gene. The CDR3 is 15 amino acids. CDR1 and CDR2 from the germline V gene are SGHRS and YFSETQ. The CDR3, as DNA: TGCGCCAGCAGCCCATGGGACAGGGGCACAGATACGCAGTATTTT. This translates into CASSPWDRGTDTQYF. The full variable domain, rest sourced from reference TRBV5-1 and TRBJ2-3, is KAGVTQTPRYLIKTRGQQVTLSCSPISGHRSVSWYQQTPGQGLQFLFEYFSETQRNKGNFPGRFSGRQFSNSRSEMNVSTLELGDSALYLCASSPWDRGTDTQYFGPGTRLTVL.

The chain links TRBV7-9 to TRBJ2-2, with 8 bases lining up with TRBD2. CDR1 and CDR2 (germline): SEHNR, FQNEAQ (reference sequence). This CDR3 is built from 16 residues. The ends lost 7 bases at V and 0 bases at J; junction bases unmatched: 7. For the CDR3, the DNA is TGTGCCAGCACCCCTCGGGAGGGACCGAACACCGGGGAGCTGTTTTTT. Protein sequence: CASTPREGPNTGELFF.

This rearrangement joins TRBV6-5 to TRBJ2-7; no clear D gene. The germline gives CDR1 MNHEY, CDR2 SVGAGI. The CDR3 has 14 amino acids. V shed 7 bases and J shed 0 bases, with 13 bases lying between them. The CDR3 spells CASKPRSSSYEQYV. CDR3 coding DNA: TGTGCCAGCAAACCCCGGAGCAGCTCCTACGAGCAGTACGTC.

The V gene is TRBV27, the J gene TRBJ2-1; tentative D call: TRBD2 (6 bases). Germline CDR1 MNHEY, CDR2 SMNVEV (reference sequence). The CDR3 has 17 amino acids. V shed 0 bases and J shed 6 bases, with 18 bases lying between them. Here the CDR3 DNA reads TGTGCCAGCAGTTTATCGACTTGGCGAAATAGCGGCAATGAGCAGTTCTTC. The encoded protein is CASSLSTWRNSGNEQFF.

The rearrangement joins TRBV5-6 to TRBJ2-1; 9 nucleotides line up with TRBD2. With 1 base clipped from V and 2 bases from J, the junction kept 7 bases outside the gene matches. This CDR3 region has 17 residues. CDR1 and CDR2 (germline): SGHDT, YYEEEE. CDR3 amino acids: CASSLYSLAGPYNEQFF. The CDR3 DNA reads TGTGCCAGCAGCTTGTATTCTCTAGCGGGGCCCTACAATGAGCAGTTCTTC.

The CDR3 here is CASSARGLSSYNSPLHF. The CDR3 DNA reads as TGTGCCAGCAGTGCTAGAGGCCTGAGCTCCTATAATTCACCCCTCCACTTT. The chain employs TRBV6-1 and TRBJ1-6; D gene unclear. Germline loops: CDR1 MNHNS, CDR2 SASEGT. There are 17 residues in the CDR3. Trimming shortened V by 4 bases and J by 0 bases, and 13 bases separated the two germline ends.

The chain has TRBV5-3 and TRBJ1-2, with D perhaps matching TRBD1 (5 bases). TRBV5-3 counts as an open reading frame of uncertain function. The germline V and J ends were trimmed by 3 bases and 6 bases, with 18 bases remaining between them. The CDR3 sequence is 15 residues long. The CDR3 is CARSSRDPKWDGYTF. The CDR3 DNA sequence: TGTGCCAGAAGCTCGCGGGACCCCAAGTGGGATGGCTACACCTTC.